This T cell receptor beta chain was captured in a study of cytomegalovirus exposure and HLA in healthy donors. Study-level points and caveats: In a later analysis, an Asian-associated ancestry cluster reportedly showed fewer N-insertions than the roughly 700-donor mean.

As for this clone: Antigen: not known.

The PCR was carried out with 60 Vbeta primers and 13 Jbeta primers. Produced via immunoSEQ multiplex PCR; TCRdb's table is partial and in-frame only. Here the sample spans about 120,000 clones, roughly 82% being singletons. Trimming at V came to 2 bases and at J to 10 bases, leaving 10 bases not matched to a gene. Germline loops: CDR1 SGHRS, CDR2 YFSETQ. The CDR3 extends over 15 amino acids. The source is a man younger than 35 in good health and CMV-seropositive. The rearrangement uses TRBV5-1 and TRBJ1-1, with TRBD1 identical over 11 bases. Sequenced: PBMCs. The CDR3 DNA reads as TGCGCCAGCAGCTTTAGCCCGGACAGGGGGCAGTCAGCTTTCTTT. As protein: CASSFSPDRGQSAFF. The full variable domain, its missing parts supplied by reference TRBV5-1 and TRBJ1-1, is KAGVTQTPRYLIKTRGQQVTLSCSPISGHRSVSWYQQTPGQGLQFLFEYFSETQRNKGNFPGRFSGRQFSNSRSEMNVSTLELGDSALYLCASSFSPDRGQSAFFGQGTRLTVV.